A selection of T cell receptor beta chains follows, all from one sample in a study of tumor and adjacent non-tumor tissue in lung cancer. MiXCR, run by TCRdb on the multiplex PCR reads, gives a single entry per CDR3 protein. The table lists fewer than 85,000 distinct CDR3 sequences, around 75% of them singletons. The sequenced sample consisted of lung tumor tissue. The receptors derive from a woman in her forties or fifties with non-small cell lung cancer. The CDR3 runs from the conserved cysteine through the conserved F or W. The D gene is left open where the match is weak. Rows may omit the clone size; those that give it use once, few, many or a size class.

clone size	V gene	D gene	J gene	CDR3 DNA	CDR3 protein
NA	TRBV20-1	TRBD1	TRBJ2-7	TGCAATGCTGCCCCCGAGGACAGGGGACTTCATTCCTACGAGCAGTACTTC	CNAAPEDRGLHSYEQYF
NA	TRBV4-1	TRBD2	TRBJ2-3	TGCGCCAGTAGCCAATCGACTAGCGGAGGCACAGTTACGCAGTATTTT	CASSQSTSGGTVTQYF
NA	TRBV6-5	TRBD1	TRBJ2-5	TGTGCCAGCACTTCGGACAGGGGAGCGGTCGTGGAGATCCAGTACTTC	CASTSDRGAVVEIQYF
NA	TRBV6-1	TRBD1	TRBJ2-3	TGTGCCGGCAGTCTGGACAGGTCCTCAGATACGGAGTATTTT	CAGSLDRSSDTEYF
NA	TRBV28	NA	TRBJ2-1	TGTACCAGCAGTTTGGGGGGCGGTGATCAGTTCTTC	CTSSLGGGDQFF
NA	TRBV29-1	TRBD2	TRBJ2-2	TGCAACGTTGTTCTCCTGGCGGGAGGGGTCGGGGAACTATTTTTT	CNVVLLAGGVGELFF
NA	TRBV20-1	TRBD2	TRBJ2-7	TGCACTGCTAGTCCTTCTAGCGGGACCTACGAGCAGTATTTC	CTASPSSGTYEQYF
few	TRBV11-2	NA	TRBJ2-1	TGTGTCAGCAGCCTATTTCGGAATTACAATGAGCAGTTCTTC	CVSSLFRNYNEQFF
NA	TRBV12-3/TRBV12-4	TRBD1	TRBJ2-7	TGTGCCAGCAGCTTGGGACAGGCGGCAATGGAGCAGTACTTC	CASSLGQAAMEQYF
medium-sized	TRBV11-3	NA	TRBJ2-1	TGTGCCAGCAGCTTAGAGACCAGCTCCTACAATGAGCAGTTCTTC	CASSLETSSYNEQFF
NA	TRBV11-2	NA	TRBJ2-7	TGTGCCAGCAGCTTATCTCCGAGTCCCCCCTACGAGCAATACTTT	CASSLSPSPPYEQYF
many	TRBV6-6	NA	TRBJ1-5	TGTGCCAGCAACGGGGACAGCAATCAGCCCCAGCATTTT	CASNGDSNQPQHF
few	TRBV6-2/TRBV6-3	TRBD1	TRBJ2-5	TGCACCAGCAGTTACTCCTTCTGGGACAGGGACCAAGAGACCCAGTACTTC	CTSSYSFWDRDQETQYF
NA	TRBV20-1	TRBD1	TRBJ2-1	TGCAGTGGTAGAGATCTGGATTTGAGGGGGCAACAGTTTTTC	CSGRDLDLRGQQFF
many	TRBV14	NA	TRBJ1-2	TGTGCCAGCAGACTCACAGGGTCTGGTAACTATGGCTACACCTTC	CASRLTGSGNYGYTF
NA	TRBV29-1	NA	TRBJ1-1	NA	CSVGEGAGTGAFF
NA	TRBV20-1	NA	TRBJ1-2	TGCAGTGCTCAGATTGGGATCTATGGCTACACCTTC	CSAQIGIYGYTF
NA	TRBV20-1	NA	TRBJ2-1	TGCAGTGCTAAGCCGGGTCAGGACCACAATAAGCAGTTCTTC	CSAKPGQDHNKQFF
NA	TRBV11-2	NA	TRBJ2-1	TGTGCCAGCATTGGACTACCTGGCGAACAGTTCTTC	CASIGLPGEQFF
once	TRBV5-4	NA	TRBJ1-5	TGTGCCAGCAGCTACCCAGCGGGAGGGCGTGTTACAGATACGCAGCATTTT	CASSYPAGGRVTDTQHF
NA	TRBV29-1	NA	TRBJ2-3	TGCAGCGACCTCCGACAGGGCACAGATACGCAGTATTTT	CSDLRQGTDTQYF
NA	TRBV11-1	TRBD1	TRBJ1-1	TGTGCCAGCAGCAGAATGCGTGGACAGGGAGTCGGCACTGAGGCTTTCTTT	CASSRMRGQGVGTEAFF
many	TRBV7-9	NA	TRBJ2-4	TGTGCCAGCAGCTTAAGTCAGGGCAAAAACATTCAGTACTTC	CASSLSQGKNIQYF
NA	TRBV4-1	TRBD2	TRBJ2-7	TGCGCCACCAGCCAACCCCCGTGGGGAGGGGCAACCTACGAGCAGTACTTC	CATSQPPWGGATYEQYF
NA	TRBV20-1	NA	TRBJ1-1	TGCAGTGCTAGAAATCGTGGGCAGGGGAGTATGAACACTGAAGCTTTCTTT	CSARNRGQGSMNTEAFF